The 15 T cell receptor beta chains reported below all come from one sample, sequenced in a study of blood T cell repertoires in COVID-19. Clones were sequenced by immunoSEQ multiplex PCR, and TCRdb holds only the in-frame ones, with some missing. The sample shows some 130,000 clones, around 89% of them seen only once. Specimen: peripheral blood. These receptors originate from a man between 60 and 75 years old with COVID-19, enrolled during active disease.

The chain links TRBV5-6 to TRBJ1-1; weak D call: TRBD1 (5 bases). The germline V gene encodes CDR1 SGHDT and CDR2 YYEEEE. This CDR3 is built from 16 residues. Trimming stripped 2 bases from V and 1 base from J, with 15 bases between. CDR3 sequence reads: CASSLLFRVKNTEAFF. Here the CDR3 DNA reads TGTGCCAGCAGCTTATTATTCAGGGTAAAGAACACTGAAGCTTTCTTT. The full variable domain, rest sourced from reference TRBV5-6 and TRBJ1-1, is DAGVTQSPTHLIKTRGQQVTLRCSPKSGHDTVSWYQQALGQGPQFIFQYYEEEERQRGNFPDRFSGHQFPNYSSELNVNALLLGDSALYLCASSLLFRVKNTEAFFGQGTRLTVV.

This clone was counted between two and nine times. V gene TRBV30 combines with J gene TRBJ2-7, with a tentative D call TRBD1 (6 bases). Trimming removed 2 bases at V and 6 bases at J, with 11 bases between. From germline, CDR1 is GTSNPN and CDR2 SVGIG (reference sequence). This CDR3 has 12 amino acids. CDR3 DNA sequence: TGTGCCTGGAGTTACAGGGTAGGCGAGCAGTACTTC. It encodes CAWSYRVGEQYF.

This chain joins TRBV5-1 and TRBJ2-5, with D maybe TRBD1 (6 bases). The CDR3 has 15 amino acids. The ends were cut back, 2 bases at V and 3 bases at J, with 14 bases in the middle. Germline V gene data show CDR1 as SGHRS and CDR2 as YFSETQ. The CDR3 spells CASSFSGTPKETQYF. The DNA for the CDR3 is TGCGCCAGCAGCTTCTCCGGGACACCTAAAGAGACCCAGTACTTC.

The chain uses TRBV3-1 (or the pseudogene TRBV3-2) and TRBJ1-6, with D tentatively TRBD1 (5 bases). CDR3 length equals 15 residues. CDR1 and CDR2 (germline): LGHDT, YNNKEL (reference sequence). With 4 bases removed from V and 4 bases from J, the gap between germline ends came to 11 bases. CDR3 coding DNA: TGTGCCAGCAGCCTTTCCGGGGGGTATAATTCACCCCTCCACTTT. Its translation: CASSLSGGYNSPLHF.

The V gene is TRBV2, the J gene TRBJ1-6; D might be TRBD1 (6 bases). V lost 7 bases and J lost 8, with 9 bases in between. The CDR3 covers 12 residues. Germline V lookup: CDR1 SNHLY, CDR2 FYNNEI. The CDR3 DNA reads TGTGCCAGCACCACAGGGTATTCACCCCTCCACTTT. This gives the protein CASTTGYSPLHF.

In DNA form, the CDR3 reads TGTGCCAGCACCACTCCGAGGCAGGGCAATTACGAGCAGTACTTC. It encodes CASTTPRQGNYEQYF. This chain uses TRBV5-5 with TRBJ2-7; tentative D call: TRBD1 (5 bases). Germline V gene lookup returns CDR1 SGHKS and CDR2 YYEKEE (reference sequence). This CDR3 spans 15 amino acids. The V end lost 6 bases, the J end lost 4 bases, and 20 bases lay between the germline ends.

The chain links TRBV7-8 to TRBJ1-1, with 8 bases matching TRBD1. The CDR3 sequence is 14 residues long. Germline lookup yields CDR1 SGHVS and CDR2 FQNEAQ. The V gene end was trimmed by 6 bases and the J gene end by 1 base; junction bases not matched to a gene: 4. This CDR3 is CASRLQGENTEAFF. The CDR3 region has the DNA TGTGCCAGCAGGCTACAGGGGGAGAACACTGAAGCTTTCTTT.

The CDR3 reads CASSRDRNMNTEAFF. DNA for the CDR3: TGTGCCAGCAGTAGAGACAGAAACATGAACACTGAAGCTTTCTTT. The chain links TRBV6-5 to TRBJ1-1, with a weak D call TRBD1 (5 bases). Trimming removed 5 bases from V and 0 bases from J, with 13 bases in between. Germline CDR1 is MNHEY and CDR2 is SVGAGI. The CDR3 covers 15 residues.

Regarding this clone: The identical CDR3 is also encoded by other nucleotide sequences in the sample. This rearrangement joins TRBV18 to TRBJ1-5, with a tentative D call TRBD1 (5 bases). This CDR3 has 17 residues. Germline CDR1 and CDR2: KGHSH and LQKENI. V shed 6 bases and J shed 1 base, with 19 bases lying between them. The CDR3 here is CASSPSGVGGSNQPQHF. CDR3 DNA: TGTGCCAGCTCCCCGTCGGGGGTGGGGGGAAGCAATCAGCCCCAGCATTTT. Filled out from reference TRBV18 and TRBJ1-5, the complete variable domain reads NAGVMQNPRHLVRRRGQEARLRCSPMKGHSHVYWYRQLPEEGLKFMVYLQKENIIDESGMPKERFSAEFPKEGPSILRIQQVVRGDSAAYFCASSPSGVGGSNQPQHFGDGTRLSIL.

J is TRBJ2-2 and V is TRBV12-3 or TRBV12-4; D may be TRBD2 (6 bases). The CDR3 extends over 12 amino acids. Trimming took off 6 bases at V and 6 bases at J, with 8 bases between the two ends. CDR3 sequence: CASSGGAGELFF. The CDR3 region has the DNA TGTGCCAGCAGCGGGGGAGCCGGGGAGCTGTTTTTT.

The V and J genes are TRBV7-6 and TRBJ2-3, with 10 bases identical to TRBD1. Trimming took 3 bases from V and 4 from J; bases not matched to a gene: 4. The CDR3 runs 15 residues. CDR1 is SGHVS and CDR2 is FNYEAQ in the germline V gene. CDR3 amino acids: CASSFGTGVADTQYF. The CDR3, as DNA: TGTGCCAGCAGCTTTGGGACAGGGGTGGCAGATACGCAGTATTTT.

The gene calls are TRBV2 and TRBJ2-1, with a possible D match to TRBD1 (5 bases). Trimming took 7 bases from V and 15 from J, leaving 16 bases between them. The CDR3 is made up of 11 amino acids. Germline V lookup: CDR1 SNHLY, CDR2 FYNNEI. CDR3 DNA: TGTGCCAGCAACCGACAGTTACTGATGTTCTTC. Translation gives CASNRQLLMFF.

The V gene is TRBV20-1, the J gene TRBJ1-2; possible D gene TRBD1, 5 bases. Germline V gives CDR1 DFQATT, CDR2 SNEGSKA (reference sequence). The CDR3 runs to 11 residues. V lost 3 bases to trimming and J lost 6 bases, with 8 bases between them. CDR3 sequence reads: CSASGTHGYTF. In DNA form, the CDR3 reads TGCAGTGCTAGCGGGACTCATGGCTACACCTTC.

The CDR3 DNA follows: TGTGCCAGCAGTGAAGGGACAGGGGGATTGCCCCAGCATTTT. It translates to CASSEGTGGLPQHF. This chain connects TRBV6-1 to TRBJ1-5, with 10 positions matching TRBD1. Germline V gives CDR1 MNHNS, CDR2 SASEGT. After removal of 1 base from V and 9 bases from J, the junction contained 3 bases not matched to a gene. The CDR3 runs to 14 residues.

This clone occurred once. This chain uses TRBV30 with TRBJ2-7; 7 nucleotides align to TRBD2. This CDR3 spans 11 amino acids. The germline V gene has CDR1 GTSNPN and CDR2 SVGIG (reference sequence). V was pared by 4 bases and J by 6 bases, with 3 bases of the junction left unmatched. DNA for the CDR3: TGTGCCTGGAACGGCGGGGGCGAGCAGTACTTC. Translation: CAWNGGGEQYF.